This T cell receptor beta chain comes out of a study of shared clonotypes between healthy human individuals. Study context: Donors were a couple of women and a few men aged 18 to 49. Findings of the study overall: Richness estimates generally favored naive over memory subsets.

V shed 3 bases and J shed 0 bases, with 13 bases lying between them. The CDR3 runs 16 residues. From germline, CDR1 is SGDLS and CDR2 YYNGEE. 200 ng DNA, tens of thousands of T cell genomes, went into each sorted-subset replicate PCR. Authors' processing steps: Filtering differed for immunoSEQ, which gave only junction sequences without quality scores. Profiling relied on immunoSEQ multiplex PCR, and the TCRdb table lists in-frame clones only, not all of them. V, J and clone size derive from that table, while D and trimming were established from the DNA sequence. The sample lists roughly 2,500,000 clones, 93% occurring once. Points on this clone: Its antigen is undetermined.

The chain joins TRBV9 to TRBJ2-1; tentatively, D is TRBD1 (6 bases). The sequence was obtained from a man in his late teens or twenties in good health. Some clones in this sample may be carry-over from other donors' samples. The sequenced sample was naive CD4+ T cells from PBMCs. Subset reported: CD45RA+ positively selected. The CDR3 here is CASSASGTSSYNEQFF. CDR3 sequence (DNA): TGTGCCAGCAGCGCATCCGGGACATCCTCCTACAATGAGCAGTTCTTC.